Below are 7 T cell receptor beta chains sequenced from a single sample in a study of glioma-infiltrating T cells after dendritic cell vaccination. As to time point: after dendritic cell vaccination, including at tumor progression/relapse. The method was immunoSEQ multiplex PCR; TCRdb's version includes in-frame clones alone and lacks a portion of them. In the table there are around 92,000 clones, 65% to 85% of which are singletons. Sequencing used blood, obtained after dendritic cell vaccination. The receptor source for this set is a human donor with glioblastoma.

The genes are TRBV6-5 and TRBJ1-3, with 7 bases that match TRBD1. Trimming at V came to 8 bases and at J to 0 bases, leaving 7 bases not matched to a gene. This CDR3 contains 15 residues. CDR1 and CDR2 (germline): MNHEY, SVGAGI. The CDR3 bases are TGTGCCAGCCAAGTTACAGGGGACTCTGGAAACACCATATATTTT. As protein: CASQVTGDSGNTIYF.

The chain links TRBV7-2 to TRBJ1-2; 7 bases are shared with TRBD1. CDR1 and CDR2 (germline): SGHTA, FQGNSA. CDR3 size: 14 residues. Unmatched junction bases numbered 8, after V lost 4 bases and J lost 6 bases. CDR3 DNA sequence: TGTGCCAGCAGCTCCAGGGGGACAGTAAATGGCTACACCTTC. Protein: CASSSRGTVNGYTF.

This clone has a single count. The genes are TRBV28 and TRBJ2-7, with 10 bases identical to TRBD1. Germline lookup yields CDR1 MDHEN and CDR2 SYDVKM. This CDR3 has 16 amino acids. V shed 6 bases and J 6 bases; nucleotides not matched to a gene: 14. This CDR3 is CASSVPAGTGVREQYF. The CDR3 bases are TGTGCCAGCAGCGTCCCTGCTGGGACAGGGGTCCGCGAGCAGTACTTC.

The chain carries TRBV2 and TRBJ1-5; 7 nucleotides line up with TRBD1. The length of the CDR3 is 17 residues. Trimming removed 0 bases from V and 0 bases from J; junction bases left unmatched: 5. The germline V gene encodes CDR1 SNHLY and CDR2 FYNNEI. The CDR3 DNA reads TGTGCCAGCAGTGAAGCAAGAGGGGGCTATAGCAATCAGCCCCAGCATTTT. Protein sequence: CASSEARGGYSNQPQHF.

The chain is built from TRBV11-1 and TRBJ2-7, with TRBD1 matching over 7 bases. There are 13 residues in the CDR3. V lost 1 base, J lost 6 bases, and 3 bases stayed unmatched. Germline V CDR1 and CDR2: SGHAT, FQDESV (reference sequence). The CDR3 DNA reads TGTGCCAGCAGCTTAGTCTACAGGGGCGAGCAGTACTTC. This codes for CASSLVYRGEQYF.

J is TRBJ2-7 and V is TRBV30; D gene unclear. This CDR3 spans 12 amino acids. Germline CDR1 reads GTSNPN; CDR2 reads SVGIG (reference sequence). The V and J ends lost 0 bases and 3 bases respectively, with 6 bases between them. The CDR3 protein is CAWSVESYEQYF. CDR3 coding DNA: TGTGCCTGGAGTGTAGAGAGCTACGAGCAGTACTTC.

This clone has just a few counts. The V gene is TRBV2, the J gene TRBJ2-2; D ambiguous. Trimming removed 5 bases at V and 1 base at J, with 2 bases between. The CDR3 extends over 12 amino acids. Germline CDR1 SNHLY, CDR2 FYNNEI. In DNA, the CDR3 is TGTGCCAGCAGTCAGAACACCGGGGAGCTGTTTTTT. It specifies CASSQNTGELFF.